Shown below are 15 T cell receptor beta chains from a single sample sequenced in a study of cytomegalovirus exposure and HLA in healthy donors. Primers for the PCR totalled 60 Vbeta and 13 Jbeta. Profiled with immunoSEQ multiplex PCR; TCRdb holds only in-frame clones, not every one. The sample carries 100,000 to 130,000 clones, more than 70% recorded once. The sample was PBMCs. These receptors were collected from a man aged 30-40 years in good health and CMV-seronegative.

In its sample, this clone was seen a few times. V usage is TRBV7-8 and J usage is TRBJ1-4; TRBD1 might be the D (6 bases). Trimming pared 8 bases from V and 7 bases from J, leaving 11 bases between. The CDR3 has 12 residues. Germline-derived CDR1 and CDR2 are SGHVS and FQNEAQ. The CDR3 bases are TGTGCCAGCGAGGGGGTTGGTGAAAAACTGTTTTTT. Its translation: CASEGVGEKLFF.

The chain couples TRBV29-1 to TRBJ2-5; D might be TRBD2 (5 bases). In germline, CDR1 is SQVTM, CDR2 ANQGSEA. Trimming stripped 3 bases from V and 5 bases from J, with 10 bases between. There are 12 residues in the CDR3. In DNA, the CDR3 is TGCAGCGTTGACGGGGTGGGGGAGACCCAGTACTTC. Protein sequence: CSVDGVGETQYF.

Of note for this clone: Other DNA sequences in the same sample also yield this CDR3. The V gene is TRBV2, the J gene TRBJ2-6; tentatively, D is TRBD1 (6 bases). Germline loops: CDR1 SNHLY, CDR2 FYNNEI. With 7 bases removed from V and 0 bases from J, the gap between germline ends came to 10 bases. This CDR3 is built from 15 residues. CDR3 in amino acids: CASKVRGSGANVLTF. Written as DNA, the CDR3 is TGTGCCAGCAAAGTCAGGGGCTCTGGGGCCAACGTCCTGACTTTC.

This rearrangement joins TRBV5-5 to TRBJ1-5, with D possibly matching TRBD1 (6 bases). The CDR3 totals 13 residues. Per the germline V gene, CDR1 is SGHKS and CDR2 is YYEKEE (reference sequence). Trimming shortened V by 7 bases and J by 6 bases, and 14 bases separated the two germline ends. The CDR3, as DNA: TGTGCCAGCGCGCCAGGGGCTAGTCAGCCCCAGCATTTT. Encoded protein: CASAPGASQPQHF.

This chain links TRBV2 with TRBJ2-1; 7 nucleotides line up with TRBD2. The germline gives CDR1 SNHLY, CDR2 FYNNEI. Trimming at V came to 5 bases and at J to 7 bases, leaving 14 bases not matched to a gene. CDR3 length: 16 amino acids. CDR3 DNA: TGTGCCAGCAGTACCTGGAGGAGGGAGGGCCGGAATGAGCAGTTCTTC. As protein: CASSTWRREGRNEQFF.

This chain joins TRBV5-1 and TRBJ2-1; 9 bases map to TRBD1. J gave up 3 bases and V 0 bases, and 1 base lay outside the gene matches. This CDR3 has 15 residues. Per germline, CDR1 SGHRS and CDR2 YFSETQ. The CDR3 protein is CASSLEGQGYNEQFF. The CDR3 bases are TGCGCCAGCAGCTTGGAGGGACAGGGCTACAATGAGCAGTTCTTC.

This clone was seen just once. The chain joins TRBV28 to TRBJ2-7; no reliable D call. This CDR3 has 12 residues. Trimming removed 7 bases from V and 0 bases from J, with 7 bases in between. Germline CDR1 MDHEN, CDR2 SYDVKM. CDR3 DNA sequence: TGTGCCAGCACGCTTAGCTCCTACGAGCAGTACTTC. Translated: CASTLSSYEQYF.

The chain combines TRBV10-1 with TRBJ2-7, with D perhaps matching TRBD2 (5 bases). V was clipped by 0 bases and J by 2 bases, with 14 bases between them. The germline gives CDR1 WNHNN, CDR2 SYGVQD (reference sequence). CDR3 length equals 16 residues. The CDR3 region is CASSESGSRGTYEQYF. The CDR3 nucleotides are TGCGCCAGCAGTGAGTCAGGGTCTAGAGGGACCTACGAGCAGTACTTC.

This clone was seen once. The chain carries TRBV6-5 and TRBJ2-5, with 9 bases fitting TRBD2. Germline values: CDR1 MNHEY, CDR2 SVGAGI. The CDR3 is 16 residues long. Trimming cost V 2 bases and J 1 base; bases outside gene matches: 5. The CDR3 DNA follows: TGTGCCAGCAGTTACCTTAGCGGGGGACCCCAAGAGACCCAGTACTTC. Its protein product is CASSYLSGGPQETQYF.

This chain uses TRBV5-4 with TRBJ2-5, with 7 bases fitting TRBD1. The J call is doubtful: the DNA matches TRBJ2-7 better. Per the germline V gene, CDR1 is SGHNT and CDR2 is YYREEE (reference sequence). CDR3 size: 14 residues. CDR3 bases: TGTGCCAGCAGCTTGGACAGGGGTCCCTACGAGCAGTACTTC. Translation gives CASSLDRGPYEQYF.

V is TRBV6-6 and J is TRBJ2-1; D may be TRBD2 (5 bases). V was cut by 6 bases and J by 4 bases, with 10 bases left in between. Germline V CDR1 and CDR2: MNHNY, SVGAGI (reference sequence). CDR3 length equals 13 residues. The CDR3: CASSADYYNEQFF. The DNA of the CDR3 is TGTGCCAGCAGCGCCGACTATTACAATGAGCAGTTCTTC.

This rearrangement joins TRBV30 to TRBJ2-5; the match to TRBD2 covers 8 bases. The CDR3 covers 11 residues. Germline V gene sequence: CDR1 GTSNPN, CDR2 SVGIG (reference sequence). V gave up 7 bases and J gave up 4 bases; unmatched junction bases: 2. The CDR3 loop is CALAGTETQYF. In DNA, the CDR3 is TGTGCCTTAGCGGGAACAGAGACCCAGTACTTC.

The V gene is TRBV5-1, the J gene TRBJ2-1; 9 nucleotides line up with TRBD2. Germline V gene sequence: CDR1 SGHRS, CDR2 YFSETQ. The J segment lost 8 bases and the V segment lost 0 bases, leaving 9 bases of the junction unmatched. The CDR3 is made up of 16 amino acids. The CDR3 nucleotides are TGCGCCAGCAGCTTGGTGGGGGGACTAGCAGGAGATGAGCAGTTCTTC. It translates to CASSLVGGLAGDEQFF.

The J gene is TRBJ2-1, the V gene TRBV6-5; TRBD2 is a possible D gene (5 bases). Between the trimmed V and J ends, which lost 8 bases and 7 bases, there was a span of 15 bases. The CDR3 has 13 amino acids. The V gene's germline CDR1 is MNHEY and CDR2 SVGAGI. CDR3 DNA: TGTGCCAGCCGTGCGGGTACGAGAAATGAGCAGTTCTTC. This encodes CASRAGTRNEQFF.

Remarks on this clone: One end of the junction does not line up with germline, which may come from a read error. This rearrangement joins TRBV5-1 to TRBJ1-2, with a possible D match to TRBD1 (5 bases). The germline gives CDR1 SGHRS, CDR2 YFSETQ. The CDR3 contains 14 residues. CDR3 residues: CASSPAHRSDGCTF. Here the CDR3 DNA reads TGCGCCAGCAGCCCAGCCCACAGGAGCGATGGCTGCACCTTC.